Sequencing of this T cell receptor beta chain was carried out in a study of blood T cell repertoires in COVID-19. Study summary: COVID-19 samples collected from the United States, Italy and Spain covered acute and convalescent phases. PBMCs, B-cell-depleted T cells, or T cells provided the cDNA or gDNA that made up the material.

Germline CDR1 reads MNHEY; CDR2 reads SVGEGT. CDR3 size: 15 residues. V was clipped by 2 bases and J by 3 bases; unmatched bases: 3. As handled by the study authors: For nucleated cells, counts were estimated from reference gene primer amplification. Assay: immunoSEQ multiplex PCR; the TCRdb copy retains only in-frame clones and omits some. The V and J calls and clone size are taken from that table; D and trimming were inferred from the DNA. The sample has about 110,000 clones; around 80% are singletons. The sequence was obtained from a human donor in a cohort sampled during active or convalescent COVID-19. This sequence joins TRBV6-2 or TRBV6-3 and TRBJ2-7; the match to TRBD2 covers 11 bases. Sequencing input: peripheral blood. The CDR3 DNA is TGTGCCAGCAGTTACGGACTAGCGGGCTTCTACGAGCAGTACTTC. Translation: CASSYGLAGFYEQYF.